This paragraph reports one TCR beta chain. This record comes from a study of T cell responses to AZD1222 COVID-19 vaccine. Generated by immunoSEQ multiplex PCR, the TCRdb table keeps only in-frame clones and is missing some. The profile shows 140,000 to 150,000 clones, roughly nine tenths of them singletons. With 0 bases removed from V and 6 bases from J, the gap between germline ends came to 17 bases. The CDR3 consists of 17 residues. CDR1 and CDR2 (germline): LNHNV, YYDKDF (reference sequence). The sample consisted of peripheral blood, taken on day 0 of AZD1222 vaccination. The TCR sequence derives from an adult in good health. This chain links TRBV15 with TRBJ2-2; a possible D gene is TRBD1 (5 bases). This chain's CDR3 is CATSRDWNRMGSGELFF. The CDR3 DNA reads as TGTGCCACCAGCAGAGATTGGAACAGGATGGGGTCCGGGGAGCTGTTTTTT.